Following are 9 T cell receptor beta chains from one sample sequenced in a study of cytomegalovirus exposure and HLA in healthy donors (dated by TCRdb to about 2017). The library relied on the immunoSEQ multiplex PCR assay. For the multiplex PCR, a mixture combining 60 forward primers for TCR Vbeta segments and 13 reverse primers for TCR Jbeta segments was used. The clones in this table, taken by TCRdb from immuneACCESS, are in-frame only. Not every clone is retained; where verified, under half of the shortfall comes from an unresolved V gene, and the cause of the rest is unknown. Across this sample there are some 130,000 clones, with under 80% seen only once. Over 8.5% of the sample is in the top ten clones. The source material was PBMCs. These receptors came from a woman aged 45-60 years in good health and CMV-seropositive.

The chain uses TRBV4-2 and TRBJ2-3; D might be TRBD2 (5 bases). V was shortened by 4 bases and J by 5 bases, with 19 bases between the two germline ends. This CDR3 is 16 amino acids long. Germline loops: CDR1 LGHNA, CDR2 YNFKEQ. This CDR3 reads CASSPGLAGGGDTQYF. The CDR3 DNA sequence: TGTGCCAGCAGCCCCGGCCTTGCGGGTGGTGGAGATACGCAGTATTTT.

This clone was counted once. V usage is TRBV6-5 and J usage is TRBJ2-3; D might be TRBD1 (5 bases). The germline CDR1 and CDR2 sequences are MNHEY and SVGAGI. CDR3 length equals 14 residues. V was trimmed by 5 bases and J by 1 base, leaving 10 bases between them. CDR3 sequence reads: CASSPSRGTDTQYF. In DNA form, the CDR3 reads TGTGCCAGCAGTCCTTCCAGGGGCACAGATACGCAGTATTTT.

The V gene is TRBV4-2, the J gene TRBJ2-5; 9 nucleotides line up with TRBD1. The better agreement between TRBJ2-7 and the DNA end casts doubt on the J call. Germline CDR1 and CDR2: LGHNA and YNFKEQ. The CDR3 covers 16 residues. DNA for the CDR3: TGTGCCAGCAGCCAAGATAGAGGGACAGGGTCCCACGAGCAGTACTTC. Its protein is CASSQDRGTGSHEQYF.

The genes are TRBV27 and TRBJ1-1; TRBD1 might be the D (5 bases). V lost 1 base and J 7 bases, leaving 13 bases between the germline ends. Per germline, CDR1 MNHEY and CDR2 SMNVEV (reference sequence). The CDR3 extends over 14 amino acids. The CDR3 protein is CASSLWQGGIEAFF. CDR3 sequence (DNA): TGTGCCAGCAGTTTATGGCAGGGAGGAATTGAAGCTTTCTTT.

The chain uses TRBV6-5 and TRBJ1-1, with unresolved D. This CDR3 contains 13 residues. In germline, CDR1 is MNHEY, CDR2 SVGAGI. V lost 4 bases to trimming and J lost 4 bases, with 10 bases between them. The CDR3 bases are TGTGCCAGCAGTTTTTCACGGAGCACTGAAGCTTTCTTT. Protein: CASSFSRSTEAFF.

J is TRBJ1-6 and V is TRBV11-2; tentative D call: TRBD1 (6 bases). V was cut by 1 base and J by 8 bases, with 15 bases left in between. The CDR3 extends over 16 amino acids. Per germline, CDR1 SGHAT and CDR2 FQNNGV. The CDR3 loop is CASSLGNRVGDSPLHF. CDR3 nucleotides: TGTGCCAGCAGCTTAGGGAACAGGGTTGGTGATTCACCCCTCCACTTT.

CDR3 coding DNA: TGTGCCAGCAGTTTATATTCAGCGATCAATTCACCCCTCCACTTT. Translation: CASSLYSAINSPLHF. The chain combines TRBV28 with TRBJ1-6, with D unclear. This CDR3 is 15 amino acids long. Deletions cut 1 base from V and 7 bases from J, with 11 bases between. Per germline, CDR1 MDHEN and CDR2 SYDVKM.

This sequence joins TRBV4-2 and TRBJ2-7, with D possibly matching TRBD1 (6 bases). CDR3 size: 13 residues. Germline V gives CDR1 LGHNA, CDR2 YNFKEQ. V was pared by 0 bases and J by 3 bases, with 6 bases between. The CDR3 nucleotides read TGTGCCAGCAGCCAAGAACAGGGCTACGAGCAGTACTTC. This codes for CASSQEQGYEQYF.

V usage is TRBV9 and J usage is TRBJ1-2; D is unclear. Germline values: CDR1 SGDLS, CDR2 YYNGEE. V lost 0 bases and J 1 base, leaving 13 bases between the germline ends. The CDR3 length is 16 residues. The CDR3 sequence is CASSVGRNSNNYGYTF. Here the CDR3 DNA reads TGTGCCAGCAGCGTAGGCCGGAACAGCAATAACTATGGCTACACCTTC.